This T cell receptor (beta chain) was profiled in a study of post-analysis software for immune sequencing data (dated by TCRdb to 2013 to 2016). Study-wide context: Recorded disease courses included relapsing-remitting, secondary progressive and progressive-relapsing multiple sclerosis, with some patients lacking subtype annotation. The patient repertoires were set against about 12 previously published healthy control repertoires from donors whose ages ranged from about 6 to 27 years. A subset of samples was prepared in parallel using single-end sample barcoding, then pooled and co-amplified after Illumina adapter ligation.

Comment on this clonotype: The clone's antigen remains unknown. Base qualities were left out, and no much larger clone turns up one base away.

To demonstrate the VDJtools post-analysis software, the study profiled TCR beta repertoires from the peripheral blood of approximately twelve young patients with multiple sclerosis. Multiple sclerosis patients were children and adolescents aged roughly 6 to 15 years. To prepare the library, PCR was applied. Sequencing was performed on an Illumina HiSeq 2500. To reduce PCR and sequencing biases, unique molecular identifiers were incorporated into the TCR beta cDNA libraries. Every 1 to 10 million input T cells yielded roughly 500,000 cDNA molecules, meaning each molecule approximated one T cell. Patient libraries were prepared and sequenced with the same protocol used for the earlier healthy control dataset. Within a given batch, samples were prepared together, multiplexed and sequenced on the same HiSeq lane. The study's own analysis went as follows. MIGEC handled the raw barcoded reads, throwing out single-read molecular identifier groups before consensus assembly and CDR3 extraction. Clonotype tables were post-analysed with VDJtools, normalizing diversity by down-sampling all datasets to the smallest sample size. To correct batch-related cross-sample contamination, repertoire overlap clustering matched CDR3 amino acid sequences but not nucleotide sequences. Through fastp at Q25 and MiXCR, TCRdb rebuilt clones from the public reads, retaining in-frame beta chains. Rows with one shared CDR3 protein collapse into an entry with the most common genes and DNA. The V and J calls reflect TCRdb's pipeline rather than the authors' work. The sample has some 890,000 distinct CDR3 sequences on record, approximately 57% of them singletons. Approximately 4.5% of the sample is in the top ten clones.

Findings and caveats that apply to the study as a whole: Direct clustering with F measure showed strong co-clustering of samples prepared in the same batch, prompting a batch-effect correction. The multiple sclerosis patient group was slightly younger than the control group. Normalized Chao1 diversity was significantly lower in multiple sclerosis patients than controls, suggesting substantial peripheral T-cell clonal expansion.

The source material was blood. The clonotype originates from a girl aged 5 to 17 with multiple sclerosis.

The nucleotide sequence reads TGCGCCAGCAGCCAAGATTTGGGGCAGACGGTCTCCTACGAGCAGTACTTC. This yields the protein CASSQDLGQTVSYEQYF. The chain couples TRBV4-1 to TRBJ2-7; the D segment could be TRBD1, given 5 matching bases. Reading from cysteine to phenylalanine, the CDR3 counts 17 amino acids. Only CDR3 DNA remains: 51 bases, in frame from the first base. In the germline V gene, CDR1 corresponds to MGHRA and CDR2 to YSYEKL. V lost 0 bases and J lost 0 bases; the stretch between them is 15 bases long.